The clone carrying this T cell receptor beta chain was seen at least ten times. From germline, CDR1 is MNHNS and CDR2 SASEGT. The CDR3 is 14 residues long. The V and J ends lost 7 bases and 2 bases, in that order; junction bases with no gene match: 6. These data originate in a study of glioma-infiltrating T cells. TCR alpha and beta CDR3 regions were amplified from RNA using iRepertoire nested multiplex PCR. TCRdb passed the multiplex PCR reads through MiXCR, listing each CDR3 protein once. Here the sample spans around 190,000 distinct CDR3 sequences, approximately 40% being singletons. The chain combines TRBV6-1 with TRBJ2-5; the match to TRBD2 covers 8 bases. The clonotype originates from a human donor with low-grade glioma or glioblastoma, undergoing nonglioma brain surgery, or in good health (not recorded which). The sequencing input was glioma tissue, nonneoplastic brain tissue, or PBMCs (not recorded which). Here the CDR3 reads CASKLGRVQETQYF. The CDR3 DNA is TGTGCCAGCAAACTCGGGAGGGTACAAGAGACCCAGTACTTC.